These 7 T cell receptor beta chains came from one sample sequenced in a study of CD4 T cells in relation to SARS-CoV-2 and coronaviruses. Libraries were prepared by immunoSEQ multiplex PCR; TCRdb keeps only in-frame clonotypes and omits some of them. Among under 30,000 clones, about 73% were seen once, and the ten largest hold 20% to 25%. Before the COVID-19 pandemic, during about 2011-2018, CD4+ T cells were taken from unexposed donors. CD4+ T cells were isolated from the cells after less than 13 days of culture. No antigen has been identified for these receptors. Sequencing used CD4+ T cells from PBMCs, cultured in vitro. Receptors were obtained from a human donor in good health.

In this sample, this clone turned up once. V usage is TRBV28 and J usage is TRBJ2-1; 11 bases agree with TRBD2. There are 15 residues in the CDR3. V lost 6 bases, J lost 7 bases, and 8 bases stayed unmatched. Per germline, CDR1 MDHEN and CDR2 SYDVKM. CDR3 in amino acids: CASSKLAGVGNEQFF. The CDR3 DNA is TGTGCCAGCAGCAAACTAGCGGGAGTCGGGAATGAGCAGTTCTTC.

The chain has TRBV19 and TRBJ2-5; 9 bases agree with TRBD2. Germline V lookup: CDR1 LNHDA, CDR2 SQIVND (reference sequence). V lost 5 bases and J lost 1; bases outside the gene matches: 8. The CDR3 has 16 amino acids. CDR3 amino acids: CASSPRAGGLQETQYF. CDR3 DNA: TGTGCCAGTAGTCCCCGGGCGGGGGGGCTCCAAGAGACCCAGTACTTC. The complete variable domain, with remaining parts taken from reference TRBV19 and TRBJ2-5, reads DGGITQSPKYLFRKEGQNVTLSCEQNLNHDAMYWYRQDPGQGLRLIYYSQIVNDFQKGDIAEGYSVSREKKESFPLTVTSAQKNPTAFYLCASSPRAGGLQETQYFGPGTRLLVL.

The chain uses TRBV25-1 and TRBJ2-7; no clear D. The CDR3 length is 14 residues. With 5 bases removed from V and 3 bases from J, the gap between germline ends came to 14 bases. Germline V gene data show CDR1 as MGHDK and CDR2 as SYGVNS. As DNA, the CDR3 is TGTGCCAGCAGTCCGCCAGGCAGTCACTACGAGCAGTACTTC. Its translation is CASSPPGSHYEQYF.

This sequence joins TRBV5-6 and TRBJ2-3, with D hard to call. CDR1 is SGHDT and CDR2 is YYEEEE in the germline V gene. The CDR3 runs to 15 residues. Deletions cut 3 bases from V and 2 bases from J, with 13 bases between. The CDR3 here is CASSSPWRSTDTQYF. Here the CDR3 DNA reads TGTGCCAGCAGCTCCCCGTGGAGATCCACAGATACGCAGTATTTT.

V and J are TRBV18 and TRBJ2-5; D gene ambiguous. CDR1 and CDR2 (germline): KGHSH, LQKENI. CDR3 length equals 14 residues. With 1 base removed from V and 3 bases from J, the gap between germline ends came to 9 bases. DNA for the CDR3: TGTGCCAGCTCACCACGGTTACAAAAAGAGACCCAGTACTTC. Translation: CASSPRLQKETQYF. The whole variable domain, remainder taken from reference TRBV18 and TRBJ2-5, is NAGVMQNPRHLVRRRGQEARLRCSPMKGHSHVYWYRQLPEEGLKFMVYLQKENIIDESGMPKERFSAEFPKEGPSILRIQQVVRGDSAAYFCASSPRLQKETQYFGPGTRLLVL.

V is TRBV5-1 and J is TRBJ2-7; possibly TRBD1 for D (6 bases). Trimming shortened V by 3 bases and J by 2 bases, and 12 bases separated the two germline ends. Germline V gives CDR1 SGHRS, CDR2 YFSETQ. CDR3 length: 14 residues. The CDR3 bases are TGCGCCAGCAGCTCCCAGGGGCCAACCTACGAGCAGTACTTC. This gives the protein CASSSQGPTYEQYF.

This sequence joins TRBV2 and TRBJ2-2, with D hard to call. Germline loops: CDR1 SNHLY, CDR2 FYNNEI. Deletions cut 4 bases from V and 0 bases from J, with 6 bases between. This CDR3 contains 14 residues. CDR3 DNA: TGTGCCAGCAGTGCTCTGGCGAACACCGGGGAGCTGTTTTTT. This codes for CASSALANTGELFF.